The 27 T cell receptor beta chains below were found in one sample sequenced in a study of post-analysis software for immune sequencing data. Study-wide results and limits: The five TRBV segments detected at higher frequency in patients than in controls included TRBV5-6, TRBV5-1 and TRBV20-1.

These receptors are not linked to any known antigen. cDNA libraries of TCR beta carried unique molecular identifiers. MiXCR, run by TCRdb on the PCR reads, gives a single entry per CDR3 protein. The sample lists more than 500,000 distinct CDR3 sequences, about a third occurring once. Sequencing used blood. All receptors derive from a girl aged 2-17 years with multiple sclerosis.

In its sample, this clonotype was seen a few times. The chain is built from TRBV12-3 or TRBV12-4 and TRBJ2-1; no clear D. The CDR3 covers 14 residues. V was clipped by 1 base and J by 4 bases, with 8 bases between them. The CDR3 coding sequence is TGTGCCAGCAGTTTAGTGACATCTTACAATGAGCAGTTCTTC. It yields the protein CASSLVTSYNEQFF.

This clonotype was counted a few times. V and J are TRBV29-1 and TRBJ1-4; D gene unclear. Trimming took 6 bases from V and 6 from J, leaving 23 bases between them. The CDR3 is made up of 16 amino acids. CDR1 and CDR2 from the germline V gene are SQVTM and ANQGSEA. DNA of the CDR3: TGCAGCGTCCTTTCAACGTCCCGGGCTGCCGATGAAAAACTGTTTTTT. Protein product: CSVLSTSRAADEKLFF.

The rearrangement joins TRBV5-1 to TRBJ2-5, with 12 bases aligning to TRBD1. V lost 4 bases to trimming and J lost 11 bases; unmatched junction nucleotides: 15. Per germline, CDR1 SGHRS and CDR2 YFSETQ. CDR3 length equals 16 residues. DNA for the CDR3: TGCGCCAGCAGCACTGGATGGGGACAGGGGGCGGATGAGCAGTACTTC. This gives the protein CASSTGWGQGADEQYF. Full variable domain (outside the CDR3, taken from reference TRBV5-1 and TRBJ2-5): KAGVTQTPRYLIKTRGQQVTLSCSPISGHRSVSWYQQTPGQGLQFLFEYFSETQRNKGNFPGRFSGRQFSNSRSEMNVSTLELGDSALYLCASSTGWGQGADEQYFGPGTRLLVL.

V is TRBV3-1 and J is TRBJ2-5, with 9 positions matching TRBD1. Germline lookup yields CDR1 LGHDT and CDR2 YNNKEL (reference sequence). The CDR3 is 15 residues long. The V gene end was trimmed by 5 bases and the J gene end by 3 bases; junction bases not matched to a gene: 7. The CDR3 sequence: CASSTHWTGEETQYF. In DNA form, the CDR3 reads TGTGCCAGCAGCACCCATTGGACAGGGGAAGAGACCCAGTACTTC.

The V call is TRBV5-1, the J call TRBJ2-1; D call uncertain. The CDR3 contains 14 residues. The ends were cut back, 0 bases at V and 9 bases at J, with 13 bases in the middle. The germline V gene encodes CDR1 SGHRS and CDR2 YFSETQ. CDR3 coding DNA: TGCGCCAGCAGCTTGGGCCAGCTGGTGGGTGAGCAGTTCTTC. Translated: CASSLGQLVGEQFF. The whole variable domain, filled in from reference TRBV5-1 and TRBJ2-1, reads KAGVTQTPRYLIKTRGQQVTLSCSPISGHRSVSWYQQTPGQGLQFLFEYFSETQRNKGNFPGRFSGRQFSNSRSEMNVSTLELGDSALYLCASSLGQLVGEQFFGPGTRLTVL.

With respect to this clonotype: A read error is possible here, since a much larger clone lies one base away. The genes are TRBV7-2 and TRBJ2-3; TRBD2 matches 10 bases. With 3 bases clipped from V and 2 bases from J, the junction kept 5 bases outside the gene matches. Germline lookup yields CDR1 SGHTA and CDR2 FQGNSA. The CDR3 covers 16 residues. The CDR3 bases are TGTACCAGCAGCTTGCACCTAGCGGGGGTCACAGATACGCAGTATTTT. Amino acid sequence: CTSSLHLAGVTDTQYF. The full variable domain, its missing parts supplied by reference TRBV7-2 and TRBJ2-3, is GAGVSQSPSNKVTEKGKDVELRCDPISGHTALYWYRQSLGQGLEFLIYFQGNSAPDKSGLPSDRFSAERTGGSVSTLTIQRTQQEDSAVYLCTSSLHLAGVTDTQYFGPGTRLTVL.

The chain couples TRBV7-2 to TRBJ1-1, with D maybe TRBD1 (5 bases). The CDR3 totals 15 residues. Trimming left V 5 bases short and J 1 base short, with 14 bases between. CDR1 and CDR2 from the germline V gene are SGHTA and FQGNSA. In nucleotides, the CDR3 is TGTGCCAGCAGCCTTTTTGGGGACGGGAACACTGAAGCTTTCTTT. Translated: CASSLFGDGNTEAFF.

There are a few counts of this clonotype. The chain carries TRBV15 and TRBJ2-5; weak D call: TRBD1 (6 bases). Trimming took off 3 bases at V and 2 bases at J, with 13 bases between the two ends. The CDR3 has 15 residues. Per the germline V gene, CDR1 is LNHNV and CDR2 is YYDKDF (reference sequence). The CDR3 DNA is TGTGCCACCAGCAGCTACAGGGAAGGACAAGAGACCCAGTACTTC. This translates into CATSSYREGQETQYF.

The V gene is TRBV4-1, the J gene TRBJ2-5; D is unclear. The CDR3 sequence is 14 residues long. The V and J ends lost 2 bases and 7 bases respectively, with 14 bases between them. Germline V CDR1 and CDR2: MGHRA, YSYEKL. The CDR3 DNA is TGCGCCAGCAGCCAAAGAGCCCTATTAGTGACCCAGTACTTC. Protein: CASSQRALLVTQYF.

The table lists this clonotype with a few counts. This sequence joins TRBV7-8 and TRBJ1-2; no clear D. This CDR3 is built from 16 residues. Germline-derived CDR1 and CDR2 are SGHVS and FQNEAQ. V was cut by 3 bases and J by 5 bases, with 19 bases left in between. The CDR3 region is CASSFRTEDLPYGYTF. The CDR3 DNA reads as TGTGCCAGCAGCTTCAGGACGGAAGATCTCCCGTATGGCTACACCTTC.

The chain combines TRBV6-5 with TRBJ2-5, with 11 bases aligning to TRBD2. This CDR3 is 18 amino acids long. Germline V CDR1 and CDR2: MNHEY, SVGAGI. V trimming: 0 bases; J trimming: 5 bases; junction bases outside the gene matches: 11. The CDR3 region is CASSYSPKLAGVSETQYF. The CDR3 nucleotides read TGTGCCAGCAGTTACTCGCCTAAACTAGCGGGGGTTTCCGAGACCCAGTACTTC.

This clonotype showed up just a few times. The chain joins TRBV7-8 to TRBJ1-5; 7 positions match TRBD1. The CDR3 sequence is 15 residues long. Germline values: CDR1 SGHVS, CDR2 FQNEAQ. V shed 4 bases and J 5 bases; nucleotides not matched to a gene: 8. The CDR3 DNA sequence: TGTGCCAGCAGCTCAAGACAGGGTACGGATCAGCCCCAGCATTTT. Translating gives CASSSRQGTDQPQHF.

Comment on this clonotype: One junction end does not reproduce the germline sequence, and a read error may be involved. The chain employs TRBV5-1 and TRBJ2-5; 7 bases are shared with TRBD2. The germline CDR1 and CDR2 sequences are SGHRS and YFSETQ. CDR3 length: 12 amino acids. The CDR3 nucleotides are TGCGCCAGCAGCGTGGGGAGGGAGACCCGGTACTTC. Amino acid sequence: CASSVGRETRYF.

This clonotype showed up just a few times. The CDR3 nucleotides read TGTGCCAGCAGTTACGACAGGGGAATATACGAGCAGTACTTC. This translates into CASSYDRGIYEQYF. This chain joins TRBV6-5 and TRBJ2-7; TRBD1 matches at 8 bases. V shed 2 bases and J 4 bases; nucleotides not matched to a gene: 4. This CDR3 comprises 14 residues. Per germline, CDR1 MNHEY and CDR2 SVGAGI.

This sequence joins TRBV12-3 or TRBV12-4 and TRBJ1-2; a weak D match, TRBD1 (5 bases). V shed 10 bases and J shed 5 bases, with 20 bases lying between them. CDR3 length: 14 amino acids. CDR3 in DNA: TGTGCCACCCCCGTGTGGGGGGGAGTGTATGGCTACACCTTC. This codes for CATPVWGGVYGYTF.

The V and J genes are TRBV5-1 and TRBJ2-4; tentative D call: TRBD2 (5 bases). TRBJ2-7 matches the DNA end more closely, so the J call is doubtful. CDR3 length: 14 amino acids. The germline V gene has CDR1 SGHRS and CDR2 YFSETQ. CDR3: CASSADGLSYEQYF. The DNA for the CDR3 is TGCGCCAGCAGCGCGGACGGACTCTCCTACGAGCAGTACTTC.

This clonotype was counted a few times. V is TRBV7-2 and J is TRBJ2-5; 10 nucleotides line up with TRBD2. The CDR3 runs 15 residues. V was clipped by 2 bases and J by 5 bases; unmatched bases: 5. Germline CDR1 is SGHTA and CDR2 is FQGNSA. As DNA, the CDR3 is TGTGCCAGCAGCTTACAGCGGGGGGGCCGTGAGACCCAGTACTTC. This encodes CASSLQRGGRETQYF.

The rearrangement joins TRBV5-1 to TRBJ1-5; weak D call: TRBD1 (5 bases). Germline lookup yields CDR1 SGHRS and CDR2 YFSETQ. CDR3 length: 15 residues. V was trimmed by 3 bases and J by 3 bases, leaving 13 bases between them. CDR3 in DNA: TGCGCCAGCAGCTGGGGGACGGCCCCCAATCAGCCCCAGCATTTT. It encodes CASSWGTAPNQPQHF. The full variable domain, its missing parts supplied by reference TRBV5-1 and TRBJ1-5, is KAGVTQTPRYLIKTRGQQVTLSCSPISGHRSVSWYQQTPGQGLQFLFEYFSETQRNKGNFPGRFSGRQFSNSRSEMNVSTLELGDSALYLCASSWGTAPNQPQHFGDGTRLSIL.

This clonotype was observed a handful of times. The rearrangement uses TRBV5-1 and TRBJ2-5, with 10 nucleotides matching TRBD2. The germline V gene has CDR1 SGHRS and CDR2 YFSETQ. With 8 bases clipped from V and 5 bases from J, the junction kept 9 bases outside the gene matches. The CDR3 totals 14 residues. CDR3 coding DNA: TGCGCCAGTACCGATACTAGCGGGGAGGAGACCCAGTACTTC. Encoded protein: CASTDTSGEETQYF.

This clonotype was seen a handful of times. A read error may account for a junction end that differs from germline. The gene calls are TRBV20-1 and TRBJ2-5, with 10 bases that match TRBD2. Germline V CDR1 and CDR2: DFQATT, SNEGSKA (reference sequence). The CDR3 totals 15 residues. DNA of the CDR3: TGCGGTGCCCTCGTACTAGCGGGGAGGTGGGAGACCCAGTACTTC. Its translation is CGALVLAGRWETQYF.

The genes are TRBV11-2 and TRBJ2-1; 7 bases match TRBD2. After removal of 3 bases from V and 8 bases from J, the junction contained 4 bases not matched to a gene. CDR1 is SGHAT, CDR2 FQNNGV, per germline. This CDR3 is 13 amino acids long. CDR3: CASSFYGGDEQFF. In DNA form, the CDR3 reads TGTGCCAGCAGCTTCTATGGGGGGGATGAGCAGTTCTTC. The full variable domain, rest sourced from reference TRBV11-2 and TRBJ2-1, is EAGVAQSPRYKIIEKRQSVAFWCNPISGHATLYWYQQILGQGPKLLIQFQNNGVVDDSQLPKDRFSAERLKGVDSTLKIQPAKLEDSAVYLCASSFYGGDEQFFGPGTRLTVL.

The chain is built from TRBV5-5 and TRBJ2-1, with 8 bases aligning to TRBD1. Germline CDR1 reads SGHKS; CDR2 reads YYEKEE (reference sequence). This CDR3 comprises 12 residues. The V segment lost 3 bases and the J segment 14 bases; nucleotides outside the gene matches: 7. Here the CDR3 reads CASSSHRGIKFF. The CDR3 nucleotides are TGTGCCAGCAGCTCCCACAGGGGGATAAAGTTCTTC. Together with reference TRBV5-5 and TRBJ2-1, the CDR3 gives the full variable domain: DAGVTQSPTHLIKTRGQQVTLRCSPISGHKSVSWYQQVLGQGPQFIFQYYEKEERGRGNFPDRFSARQFPNYSSELNVNALLLGDSALYLCASSSHRGIKFFGPGTRLTVL.

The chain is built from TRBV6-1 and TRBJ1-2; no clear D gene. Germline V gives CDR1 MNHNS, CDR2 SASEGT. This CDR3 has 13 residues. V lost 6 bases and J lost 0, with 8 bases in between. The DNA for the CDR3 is TGTGCCAGCAGCCACAGAACTAACTATGGCTACACCTTC. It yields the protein CASSHRTNYGYTF.

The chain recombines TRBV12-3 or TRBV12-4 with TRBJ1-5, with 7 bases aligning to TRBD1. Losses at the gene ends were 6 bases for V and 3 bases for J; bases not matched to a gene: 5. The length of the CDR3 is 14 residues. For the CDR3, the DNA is TGTGCCAGCAGACCGGGACAGCTCAATCAGCCCCAGCATTTT. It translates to CASRPGQLNQPQHF.

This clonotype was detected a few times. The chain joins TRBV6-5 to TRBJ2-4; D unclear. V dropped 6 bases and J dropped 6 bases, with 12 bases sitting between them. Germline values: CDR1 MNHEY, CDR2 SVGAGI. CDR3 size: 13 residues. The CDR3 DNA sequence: TGTGCCAGCAGACTGGCCGCTGGAAACATTCAGTACTTC. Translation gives CASRLAAGNIQYF.

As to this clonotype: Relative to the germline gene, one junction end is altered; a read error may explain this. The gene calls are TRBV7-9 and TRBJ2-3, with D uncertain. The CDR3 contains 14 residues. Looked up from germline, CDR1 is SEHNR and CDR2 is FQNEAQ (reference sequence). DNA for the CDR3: TGTGCCAACAGCCCATGGGGTAGGGCAGATACGCAGTATTTT. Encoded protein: CANSPWGRADTQYF.

The CDR3 DNA follows: TGTGCCATCATGACTATCAATGAGCAGTTCTTC. Translation: CAIMTINEQFF. The rearrangement uses TRBV10-3 and TRBJ2-1; weak D call: TRBD2 (5 bases). Trimming took off 7 bases at V and 6 bases at J, with 7 bases between the two ends. The CDR3 spans 11 residues. Germline-derived CDR1 and CDR2 are ENHRY and SYGVKD.